The clone carrying this TCR beta chain was detected many times. Subjects with ophthalmopathy showed a Clinical Activity Score no lower than 3, a NOSPECS grade no lower than 4, and a duration shorter than 3 months. This sample holds PBMCs from roughly 10 ml fresh peripheral blood. The CDR3 runs 14 residues. V lost 6 bases, J lost 5 bases, and 9 bases stayed unmatched. The germline CDR1 and CDR2 sequences are DFQATT and SNEGSKA (reference sequence). This entry belongs to a study of T cells in Graves' hyperthyroidism and ophthalmopathy. Amplified regions were TCR beta CDR3 sequences from RNA transcripts. The primer set for the first-round RT-PCR of the TCR CDR3 was HTBI. TCRdb re-analysed the multiplex PCR reads in MiXCR, keeping a single row per CDR3 protein. In the table there are around 500,000 distinct CDR3 sequences, about 16% of which are singletons.

The sample comprised blood. The rearrangement links TRBV20-1 to TRBJ1-5, with 8 nucleotides matching TRBD1. This TCR derives from a woman aged 30 to 39 with Graves' ophthalmopathy. CDR3 sequence: CSADPGTGDQPQHF. CDR3 in DNA: TGCAGTGCAGACCCCGGGACAGGAGATCAGCCCCAGCATTTT.